One T cell receptor (beta chain) is described in this entry. Trimming removed 3 bases at V and 0 bases at J, with 8 bases between. The germline V gene encodes CDR1 SGHDT and CDR2 YYEEEE. This CDR3 comprises 14 residues. In the original processing: The assay estimated nucleated cells by amplifying reference gene primers. Profiling relied on immunoSEQ multiplex PCR, and the TCRdb table lists in-frame clones only, not all of them. The DNA gave D and trimming, while V, J and clone size come from that table. The sample lists about 91,000 clones, about 90% occurring once. The data are from a study of blood T cell repertoires in COVID-19. In the study overall: Italy, Spain and the United States were the sources of the convalescent and acute COVID-19 samples. Nucleic acid was either cDNA or gDNA, and it came from T cells, B-cell-depleted T cells, or PBMCs.

This chain connects TRBV5-6 to TRBJ2-3; D not certain. Material for sequencing was peripheral blood. The receptor comes from a woman aged 65 to 85 with acute or convalescent COVID-19. The CDR3: CASSSRFSTDTQYF. The CDR3 nucleotides are TGTGCCAGCAGCTCCAGGTTTAGCACAGATACGCAGTATTTT.